The sequence of this T cell receptor (beta chain) was determined in a study of long-term antiretroviral therapy in people with HIV. Germline trimming cut 2 bases from V and 4 bases from J; bases unmatched to any gene: 8. Looked up from germline, CDR1 is MNHEY and CDR2 is SVGAGI. The CDR3 length is 16 residues. The assay, immunoSEQ v3.0, was run at survey level. Using immunoSEQ multiplex PCR, the repertoire was profiled, and TCRdb retains in-frame clones only, with some absent. This sample carries 26,000 or so clones, about 82% of them seen once, and the ten largest clones take over 8.5%. The rearrangement joins TRBV6-5 to TRBJ2-1, with TRBD2 matching 7 bases. The sample consisted of unsorted PBMCs, taken 0.8 years before starting antiretroviral therapy. The source of this sequence is a man aged 18 to 29 with HIV. The CDR3 reads CASSYLGGGPYNEQFF. In DNA, the CDR3 is TGTGCCAGCAGTTACCTCGGCGGGGGACCATACAATGAGCAGTTCTTC.